A selection of T cell receptor beta chains follows, all from one sample in a study of early stage breast cancer tumors. Sequenced by immunoSEQ multiplex PCR; TCRdb stores in-frame clones only, minus some. The sample has 60,000 to 75,000 clones; approximately 80% are singletons. Sequencing input: blood. All receptors come from a person aged 40 to 49 with breast cancer. Both conserved end residues are part of each CDR3. Fields, in order: clone size, V gene, CDR3 protein. Expanded clones are given a class, and other clones once, few, many or no size at all.

clone size: few; V gene: TRBV7-3; CDR3 protein: CASSSQGDGYEQYF
clone size: -; V gene: TRBV28; CDR3 protein: CASSYNKLLDRGKNQPQHF
clone size: -; V gene: TRBV10-3; CDR3 protein: CAISGTAVGTDTQYF
clone size: -; V gene: TRBV6-1; CDR3 protein: CASSEGFGQGASEQYF
clone size: -; V gene: TRBV9; CDR3 protein: CASSVSAGSDFPNYGYTF
clone size: -; V gene: TRBV15; CDR3 protein: CATSRDTSGSRGTQYF
clone size: -; V gene: TRBV2; CDR3 protein: CASFFSGSFPYTQYF
clone size: -; V gene: TRBV2; CDR3 protein: CASSEGTGGELFF
clone size: -; V gene: TRBV18; CDR3 protein: CASSPRLAGVQETQYF
clone size: -; V gene: TRBV7-2; CDR3 protein: CASSSAVGYQPQHF
clone size: -; V gene: TRBV5-5; CDR3 protein: CASSLQGVEKLFF
clone size: -; V gene: TRBV5-8; CDR3 protein: CASSLLLARDSYYEQYF
clone size: -; V gene: TRBV5-1; CDR3 protein: CASSLAGTVNTEAFF
clone size: -; V gene: TRBV4-1; CDR3 protein: CASSSRMTPSEQYF
clone size: -; V gene: TRBV5-1; CDR3 protein: CASSLTGGAFYEQYF
clone size: -; V gene: TRBV14; CDR3 protein: CASSQDWGTRVYNEQFF
clone size: -; V gene: TRBV19; CDR3 protein: CASTGWTEAFF
clone size: once; V gene: TRBV27; CDR3 protein: CASSYRPRQASVLTF
clone size: -; V gene: TRBV29-1; CDR3 protein: CSVTVSYEQYF
clone size: -; V gene: TRBV7-9; CDR3 protein: CASSLGMGQGNTEAFF
clone size: -; V gene: TRBV10-1; CDR3 protein: CASSSGELGSYNEQFF
clone size: -; V gene: TRBV5-5; CDR3 protein: CASSQTGPPQHF